This is a list of T cell receptor beta chains from one sample in a study of blood T cell repertoires in COVID-19. Produced via immunoSEQ multiplex PCR; TCRdb's table is partial and in-frame only. Of around 150,000 clones listed, 85% to 90% are singletons. Sequenced input: peripheral blood. Receptor source: a man between 18 and 35 years old with acute or convalescent COVID-19. Each CDR3 is given without its conserved first and last residue. Only some rows state a clone size, as once, few, many or a class for expanded clones.

TRBV7-9	11	.	TRBJ1-2	ASSLDGRGGYT
TRBV25-1	10	.	TRBJ1-2	ASQGHNYGYT
TRBV7-9	10	.	TRBJ2-7	ASSSSGAELY
TRBV2	11	.	TRBJ1-1	ASGYRTNTEAF
TRBV7-6	14	.	TRBJ1-2	ASSSTPDRAGGGYT
TRBV5-1	11	.	TRBJ2-1	ASSLEAGNEQF
TRBV7-3	11	.	TRBJ2-5	ASSLGLAETQY
TRBV14	12	.	TRBJ1-4	ASSQSAGGEKLF
TRBV6-4	13	.	TRBJ2-3	ASSDGDSGADTQY
TRBV11-3	11	.	TRBJ1-3	ASSFNSGNTIY
TRBV7-8	13	.	TRBJ2-2	ASSLGQTNTGELF
TRBV6-5	13	.	TRBJ1-2	ASSTGGRANYGYT
TRBV30	13	once	TRBJ1-1	AWRAGSTGNTEAF
TRBV7-2	13	.	TRBJ2-1	ASSLAGGPYNEQF
TRBV3-1/TRBV3-2	13	.	TRBJ1-2	ASSQVLQGSYGYT
TRBV7-3	11	.	TRBJ1-1	ASSPISDTEAF
TRBV28	14	.	TRBJ1-4	ASSELGQGIREKLF
TRBV6-6	12	.	TRBJ1-1	ASSFPEGGAEAF
TRBV28	12	few	TRBJ1-1	ASSPPGGYTEAF
TRBV12-3/TRBV12-4	11	.	TRBJ1-2	ASSLSGDYGYT
TRBV6-6	14	once	TRBJ1-2	ASSSSSTGGNYGYT
TRBV2	10	.	TRBJ2-3	ASSPGQDAQY
TRBV11-2	15	.	TRBJ2-5	ASSLVPLAGIQETQY
TRBV19	11	.	TRBJ1-1	ASRRQGVTEAF
TRBV10-1	10	.	TRBJ2-1	ASGQGLNEQF
TRBV9	14	.	TRBJ2-2	ASRPAGEENTGELF
TRBV12-3/TRBV12-4	11	.	TRBJ2-5	ASSFQGRETQY
TRBV6-6	12	.	TRBJ1-2	ASSYARVDYGYT
TRBV30	13	.	TRBJ2-7	AWSPTSGGAYEQY
TRBV7-2	12	.	TRBJ1-3	ASSPQGSGNTIY
TRBV18	13	.	TRBJ1-5	ASSPVGGSNQPQH
TRBV19	13	.	TRBJ1-2	ASENRGMDFYGYT
TRBV5-6	13	.	TRBJ1-2	ASSLFTRVEYGYT
TRBV30	13	.	TRBJ2-7	AWSVPRHGTYEQY
TRBV21-1	12	.	TRBJ2-7	ASSTDRGKYEQY
TRBV7-7	13	.	TRBJ1-4	ASSSGTGSREKLF
TRBV27	13	few	TRBJ2-2	ASSSTGIITGELF
TRBV10-3	14	.	TRBJ2-3	AISQKGLAEWDTQY
TRBV7-2	14	.	TRBJ2-2	ASSLRGQINTGELF
TRBV11-2	15	.	TRBJ1-3	ASSLASGFGSGNTIY
TRBV7-6	13	.	TRBJ2-5	ASSLGQGRGETQY
TRBV4-1	13	.	TRBJ1-3	ASSQTGYSGNTIY
TRBV28	11	.	TRBJ2-2	ASRDRRAGELF
TRBV4-1	12	.	TRBJ2-1	ASSQGVGGGEQF
TRBV7-9	11	.	TRBJ2-1	ASSLSSLGEQF